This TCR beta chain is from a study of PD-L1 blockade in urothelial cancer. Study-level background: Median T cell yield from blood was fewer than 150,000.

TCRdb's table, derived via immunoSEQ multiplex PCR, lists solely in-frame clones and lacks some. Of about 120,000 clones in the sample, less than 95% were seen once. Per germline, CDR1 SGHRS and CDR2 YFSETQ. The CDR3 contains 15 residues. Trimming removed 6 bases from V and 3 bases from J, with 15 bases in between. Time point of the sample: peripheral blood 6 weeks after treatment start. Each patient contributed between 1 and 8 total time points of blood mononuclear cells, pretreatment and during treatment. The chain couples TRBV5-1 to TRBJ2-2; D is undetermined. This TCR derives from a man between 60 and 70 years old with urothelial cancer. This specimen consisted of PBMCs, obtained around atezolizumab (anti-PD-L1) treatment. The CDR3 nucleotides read TGCGCCAGCAACCCCTTGGTCGGTGACACCGGGGAGCTGTTTTTT. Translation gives CASNPLVGDTGELFF.